Shown below are 10 T cell receptor beta chains from a single sample sequenced in a study of PD-1 blockade in classical Hodgkin lymphoma. All trial patients relapsed after autologous stem cell transplantation. The protocol was immunoSEQ multiplex PCR, while the TCRdb copy is restricted to in-frame clones and leaves out a portion. The table records tens of thousands of clones, more than 80% of them present only once. The specimen comprised peripheral blood mononuclear cells (PBMCs), sampled before the second cycle of nivolumab. These receptors all stem from a human donor with classical Hodgkin lymphoma.

CDR3 amino acids: CASRWTATLGFGAEKLFF. For the CDR3, the DNA is TGCGCCAGCCGATGGACGGCGACCCTTGGATTTGGGGCTGAAAAACTGTTTTTT. The J gene is TRBJ1-4, the V gene TRBV4-1; D might be TRBD1 (5 bases). The CDR3 extends over 18 amino acids. The germline V gene has CDR1 MGHRA and CDR2 YSYEKL. V was cut by 8 bases and J by 7 bases, with 29 bases left in between.

The chain employs TRBV5-6 and TRBJ1-2; 11 bases match TRBD1. After removal of 4 bases from V and 3 bases from J, the junction contained 5 bases not matched to a gene. The CDR3 runs to 15 residues. Germline CDR1 is SGHDT and CDR2 is YYEEEE. CDR3 in amino acids: CASSVPGQGDYGYTF. CDR3 bases: TGTGCCAGCAGCGTTCCGGGACAGGGGGACTATGGCTACACCTTC.

The chain uses TRBV6-1 and TRBJ2-7; D may be TRBD1 (5 bases). Germline V gives CDR1 MNHNS, CDR2 SASEGT. The CDR3 has 13 residues. V gave up 6 bases and J gave up 3 bases, with 12 bases separating them. DNA of the CDR3: TGTGCCAGCAGCCCAGACAGTCACTACGAGCAGTACTTC. Encoded protein: CASSPDSHYEQYF.

V usage is TRBV25-1 and J usage is TRBJ1-6; no clear D. The CDR3 extends over 13 amino acids. V was clipped by 8 bases and J by 4 bases, with 9 bases between them. Germline CDR1 is MGHDK and CDR2 is SYGVNS. The CDR3 DNA is TGTGCCAGCCAAGGGCGGTATAATTCACCCCTCCACTTT. It encodes CASQGRYNSPLHF.

This clone occurred a few times. This chain uses TRBV30 with TRBJ1-5, with 8 bases matching TRBD1. Trimming removed 0 bases from V and 6 bases from J; junction bases left unmatched: 7. The CDR3 runs 15 residues. Germline V gene sequence: CDR1 GTSNPN, CDR2 SVGIG (reference sequence). CDR3 region: CAWSVGQGRGQPQHF. For the CDR3, the DNA is TGTGCCTGGAGTGTAGGACAGGGTCGGGGTCAGCCCCAGCATTTT. The full variable domain, in which reference TRBV30 and TRBJ1-5 provide the parts outside the CDR3, is SQTIHQWPATLVQPVGSPLSLECTVEGTSNPNLYWYRQAAGRGLQLLFYSVGIGQISSEVPQNLSASRPQDRQFILSSKKLLLSDSGFYLCAWSVGQGRGQPQHFGDGTRLSIL.

V and J are TRBV19 and TRBJ2-1, with D maybe TRBD2 (6 bases). This CDR3 comprises 14 residues. Deletions cut 3 bases from V and 9 bases from J, with 15 bases between. Germline V gene lookup returns CDR1 LNHDA and CDR2 SQIVND (reference sequence). The CDR3 DNA is TGTGCCAGTAGTATTAGACTAGGAAACGGTGAGCAGTTCTTC. Translated: CASSIRLGNGEQFF.

This sequence joins TRBV27 and TRBJ1-2; tentatively, D is TRBD1 (5 bases). Between the trimmed V and J ends, which lost 0 bases and 6 bases, there was a span of 17 bases. CDR1 MNHEY and CDR2 SMNVEV come from the germline V gene (reference sequence). The CDR3 covers 16 residues. The CDR3 region is CASSLSAGRASHGYTF. CDR3 coding DNA: TGTGCCAGCAGTTTATCGGCGGGCAGGGCGAGCCATGGCTACACCTTC.

Notes on this clone: Other nucleotide sequences from this sample produce the same CDR3. This rearrangement joins TRBV2 to TRBJ2-2; TRBD2 aligns across 10 bases. The CDR3 is 16 residues long. Germline V CDR1 and CDR2: SNHLY, FYNNEI. With V trimmed by 7 bases and J by 4 bases, 9 bases remained unmatched. DNA for the CDR3: TGTGCCAGCATTATGACCAGCGGGGGGGCCACCGGGGAGCTGTTTTTT. The encoded protein is CASIMTSGGATGELFF.

The chain links TRBV18 to TRBJ2-5; D perhaps matches TRBD1 (5 bases). The CDR3 has 14 residues. CDR1 is KGHSH and CDR2 is LQKENI in the germline V gene. V gave up 4 bases and J gave up 0 bases, with 9 bases separating them. CDR3 sequence: CASSLQVYQETQYF. In DNA, the CDR3 is TGTGCCAGCTCACTACAGGTGTACCAAGAGACCCAGTACTTC.

In its sample, this clone was seen a few times. The chain uses TRBV29-1 and TRBJ1-2, with a tentative D call TRBD1 (5 bases). Germline assignment: CDR1 SQVTM and CDR2 ANQGSEA. The CDR3 has 13 amino acids. V lost 5 bases, J lost 7 bases, and 17 bases lay in between. CDR3 residues: CSVYFRDGVGYTF. The CDR3 DNA follows: TGCAGCGTTTATTTCCGGGACGGCGTTGGCTACACCTTC.